The clone carrying this TCR beta chain was seen at least ten times. The antigen remains undetermined. TCRdb reanalysed the 5' RACE reads using MiXCR and keeps one entry per CDR3 protein. The sample lists about 230,000 distinct CDR3 sequences, approximately 8.4% occurring once. The data derive from a study of CD8 T cells in ankylosing spondylitis. Regarding the study as a whole: Earlier studies detected some motif variants in reactive arthritis synovial fluid and blood. Several highly homologous variants made up a TCR beta motif, and this motif appeared characteristic of ankylosing spondylitis blood.

The CDR3 runs 14 residues. Germline CDR1 LNHNV, CDR2 YYDKDF (reference sequence). V dropped 3 bases and J dropped 4 bases, with 13 bases sitting between them. The TCR comes from a female donor with ankylosing spondylitis or in good health (not recorded which). The V call is TRBV15, the J call TRBJ2-7; D tentatively fits TRBD1 or TRBD2 (6 bases each). The sample was blood, either unsorted or a sorted T cell fraction (not recorded which). The CDR3 DNA reads as TGTGCCACCAGCAGCGGGGGCCCCCCTTACGAGCAGTACTTC. It yields the protein CATSSGGPPYEQYF.